One and the same sample provided the 27 T cell receptor beta chains below, sequenced in a study of T cells in Graves' hyperthyroidism and ophthalmopathy. The source material, RNA transcripts, was used to amplify TCR beta CDR3 regions. RT-PCR in the first round (using the HTBI primer set) targeted the TCR CDR3. TCRdb reprocessed the multiplex PCR reads with MiXCR, giving one entry per CDR3 protein. The profile shows 650,000 to 750,000 distinct CDR3 sequences, 14% of them singletons. The sequencing sample was made of blood. These receptors were collected from a woman aged 18 to 35 with Graves' hyperthyroidism.

In this sample, this clonotype turned up a few times. V usage is TRBV19 and J usage is TRBJ1-1; D gene unclear. The germline CDR1 and CDR2 sequences are LNHDA and SQIVND (reference sequence). The CDR3 consists of 13 residues. V lost 8 bases and J lost 0, with 10 bases in between. The CDR3 region is CASSDAMNTEAFF. The CDR3 DNA sequence: TGTGCCAGTTCGGACGCGATGAACACTGAAGCTTTCTTT.

The table lists this clonotype with a few counts. The chain recombines TRBV20-1 with TRBJ2-7; 11 bases align to TRBD2. This CDR3 has 14 amino acids. The junction had 6 bases not matched to a gene; V was cut back by 4 bases and J by 4 bases. Germline V gene lookup returns CDR1 DFQATT and CDR2 SNEGSKA (reference sequence). The CDR3 here is CSAIPGTSGYEQYF. In DNA form, the CDR3 reads TGCAGTGCTATCCCCGGGACTAGCGGTTACGAGCAGTACTTC.

This clonotype has a count of ten or more. The genes are TRBV28 and TRBJ2-2, with TRBD1 matching over 11 bases. V shed 2 bases and J 5 bases; nucleotides not matched to a gene: 7. Per the germline V gene, CDR1 is MDHEN and CDR2 is SYDVKM. The CDR3 runs to 17 residues. CDR3 amino acids: CASSLETGTGGTGELFF. The CDR3, as DNA: TGTGCCAGCAGTTTAGAAACCGGGACAGGGGGGACCGGGGAGCTGTTTTTT.

In this sample, this clonotype turned up many times. Here the CDR3 DNA reads TGTGCCAGCCATGTTAATGACAGGGCATATGGCTACACCTTC. This gives the protein CASHVNDRAYGYTF. The rearrangement links TRBV2 to TRBJ1-2, with 7 bases identical to TRBD1. The CDR3 has 14 residues. The V and J ends lost 8 bases and 5 bases, in that order; junction bases with no gene match: 11. Germline V lookup: CDR1 SNHLY, CDR2 FYNNEI.

This clonotype has ten or more counts. The CDR3 bases are TGTGCCAGCAGTTTGCTAGGAAATGTCTACGAGCAGTACTTC. Protein sequence: CASSLLGNVYEQYF. This chain links TRBV28 with TRBJ2-7; D remains unclear. Trimming took off 3 bases at V and 3 bases at J, with 12 bases between the two ends. In germline, CDR1 is MDHEN, CDR2 SYDVKM. This CDR3 has 14 residues. Full variable domain (missing parts from reference TRBV28 and TRBJ2-7): DVKVTQSSRYLVKRTGEKVFLECVQDMDHENMFWYRQDPGLGLRLIYFSYDVKMKEKGDIPEGYSVSREKKERFSLILESASTNQTSMYLCASSLLGNVYEQYFGPGTRLTVT.

This rearrangement joins TRBV9 to TRBJ2-7; TRBD2 matches at 8 bases. V trimming: 7 bases; J trimming: 2 bases; junction bases outside the gene matches: 11. The CDR3 covers 15 residues. Per the germline V gene, CDR1 is SGDLS and CDR2 is YYNGEE. In DNA form, the CDR3 reads TGTGCCAGCTCCGAGACTAGCGTGGGACCCTACGAGCAGTACTTC. It is translated as CASSETSVGPYEQYF.

This clonotype was counted at least ten times. This chain links TRBV11-2 with TRBJ1-4, with TRBD1 matching 7 bases. The ends lost 4 bases at V and 10 bases at J; junction bases unmatched: 3. The germline CDR1 and CDR2 sequences are SGHAT and FQNNGV. This CDR3 comprises 12 residues. This CDR3 reads CASSSQGLKLFF. The CDR3 DNA reads TGTGCCAGCAGCTCACAGGGGTTAAAACTGTTTTTT.

A remark on this clonotype: This sequence may be a read error, since a much larger clone differs from it by one base. The J gene is TRBJ2-3, the V gene TRBV30; D is ambiguous. Germline CDR1 reads GTSNPN; CDR2 reads SVGIG (reference sequence). This CDR3 region has 14 residues. The CDR3 bases are TGTGCCTGGAGTGTTTCAGCCGTCACAGAAACGCAGTATTTT. Its protein is CAWSVSAVTETQYF.

This clonotype has a count of ten or more. The CDR3 bases are TGTGCCAGCAGTCAATCCCGGGAGGATTACCTCTCTGGGGCCAACGTCCTGACTTTC. Protein: CASSQSREDYLSGANVLTF. This chain connects TRBV6-1 to TRBJ2-6, with TRBD2 identical over 7 bases. The CDR3 extends over 19 amino acids. V dropped 5 bases and J dropped 0; count of bases not matched to a gene: 13. The germline V gene encodes CDR1 MNHNS and CDR2 SASEGT.

The table lists this clonotype with a few counts. The chain joins TRBV7-3 to TRBJ2-1; tentative D call: TRBD2 (6 bases). This CDR3 contains 15 residues. Germline values: CDR1 SGHTA, CDR2 FQGTGA. Deletions cut 5 bases from V and 2 bases from J, with 13 bases between. The CDR3 DNA reads as TGTGCCAGCAGCCAACAATCGGGAGCCTACAATGAGCAGTTCTTC. It specifies CASSQQSGAYNEQFF.

The V and J genes are TRBV28 and TRBJ2-3, with TRBD2 matching 13 bases. Germline V gives CDR1 MDHEN, CDR2 SYDVKM. V was clipped by 6 bases and J by 4 bases; unmatched bases: 16. The CDR3 runs to 19 residues. The CDR3 sequence: CASSPLFGTSGMGPDTQYF. The CDR3 DNA reads TGTGCCAGCAGCCCCCTCTTCGGGACTAGCGGGATGGGGCCAGATACGCAGTATTTT. The whole variable domain, filled in from reference TRBV28 and TRBJ2-3, reads DVKVTQSSRYLVKRTGEKVFLECVQDMDHENMFWYRQDPGLGLRLIYFSYDVKMKEKGDIPEGYSVSREKKERFSLILESASTNQTSMYLCASSPLFGTSGMGPDTQYFGPGTRLTVL.

This clonotype appeared a few times. This sequence joins TRBV29-1 and TRBJ1-2; D not resolved. V dropped 4 bases and J dropped 4 bases, with 10 bases sitting between them. CDR1 is SQVTM, CDR2 ANQGSEA, per germline. This CDR3 is 12 amino acids long. The DNA of the CDR3 is TGCAGCGTTGCCTTGCAGAGCTATGGCTACACCTTC. It specifies CSVALQSYGYTF.

This clonotype was recorded at least ten times. The chain joins TRBV3-1 to TRBJ2-7; 11 positions agree with TRBD2. Germline CDR1 LGHDT, CDR2 YNNKEL (reference sequence). The CDR3 sequence is 15 residues long. J gave up 3 bases and V 6 bases, and 7 bases lay outside the gene matches. The CDR3 sequence is CASSRLTSGSYEQYF. CDR3 nucleotide sequence: TGTGCCAGCAGTCGACTTACTAGCGGGAGCTACGAGCAGTACTTC.

This clonotype was seen many times. The CDR3 reads CASTFMGQASNQPQHF. CDR3 sequence (DNA): TGTGCCAGTACCTTCATGGGGCAGGCGAGCAATCAGCCCCAGCATTTT. The chain links TRBV19 to TRBJ1-5; D perhaps matches TRBD1 (5 bases). V shed 7 bases and J shed 1 base, with 17 bases lying between them. The CDR3 covers 16 residues. CDR1 LNHDA and CDR2 SQIVND come from the germline V gene (reference sequence).

This clonotype has only a few counts. The chain carries TRBV7-9 and TRBJ2-5; possible D gene TRBD2, 5 bases. The CDR3 runs to 13 residues. CDR1 is SEHNR, CDR2 FQNEAQ, per germline (reference sequence). The V end was cut by 1 base, the J end by 5 bases, with 8 bases between. This chain's CDR3 is CASSLGRFETQYF. CDR3 in DNA: TGTGCCAGCAGCTTAGGGAGGTTCGAGACCCAGTACTTC.

This chain uses TRBV28 with TRBJ2-3, with 7 bases matching TRBD1. Trimming cost V 6 bases and J 2 bases; bases outside gene matches: 8. Per germline, CDR1 MDHEN and CDR2 SYDVKM. The CDR3 is 15 amino acids. CDR3 sequence reads: CASRNRGLLTDTQYF. The DNA of the CDR3 is TGTGCCAGCAGAAACAGGGGTCTGCTCACAGATACGCAGTATTTT.

This clonotype turned up a few times. V is TRBV6-1 and J is TRBJ1-3, with D tentatively TRBD1 (5 bases). Germline CDR1 reads MNHNS; CDR2 reads SASEGT. The CDR3 runs 14 residues. V was cut by 8 bases and J by 4 bases, with 15 bases left in between. This chain's CDR3 is CASSTSGSGNTIYF. For the CDR3, the DNA is TGTGCCAGCTCGACATCAGGGTCCGGAAACACCATATATTTT.

This clonotype has a count of ten or more. This chain links TRBV3-1 with TRBJ1-1; 8 bases line up with TRBD1. The ends lost 6 bases at V and 6 bases at J; junction bases unmatched: 18. This CDR3 spans 17 amino acids. The germline gives CDR1 LGHDT, CDR2 YNNKEL (reference sequence). The CDR3 reads CASSQTGQVTLRPEAFF. In DNA form, the CDR3 reads TGTGCCAGCAGTCAAACGGGACAGGTAACGTTAAGGCCTGAAGCTTTCTTT.

This clonotype was seen a handful of times. The chain joins TRBV7-9 to TRBJ2-1; TRBD2 might be the D (6 bases). The CDR3 is made up of 17 amino acids. V lost 0 bases and J 6 bases, leaving 18 bases between the germline ends. Germline CDR1 SEHNR, CDR2 FQNEAQ (reference sequence). CDR3: CASSLARTSGQPNEQFF. CDR3 sequence (DNA): TGTGCCAGCAGCTTAGCCCGGACGAGCGGGCAGCCCAATGAGCAGTTCTTC.

The V and J genes are TRBV7-6 and TRBJ2-7, with D perhaps matching TRBD1 (5 bases). CDR1 SGHVS and CDR2 FNYEAQ come from the germline V gene. Between the trimmed V and J ends, which lost 1 base and 2 bases, there was a span of 12 bases. This CDR3 is built from 15 residues. CDR3 amino acids: CASSLGEWGTYEQYF. CDR3 in DNA: TGTGCCAGCAGCTTAGGAGAATGGGGCACCTACGAGCAGTACTTC.

The rearrangement links TRBV30 to TRBJ1-6; possibly TRBD1 for D (6 bases). Germline lookup yields CDR1 GTSNPN and CDR2 SVGIG (reference sequence). This CDR3 is 13 amino acids long. CDR3 in amino acids: CAHGGQKNSPLHF. CDR3 DNA sequence: TGTGCTCATGGAGGACAGAAAAATTCACCCCTCCACTTT.

The chain employs TRBV2 and TRBJ2-5; D not resolved. Germline CDR1 SNHLY, CDR2 FYNNEI. Trimming shortened V by 6 bases and J by 6 bases, and 14 bases separated the two germline ends. This CDR3 region has 13 residues. The CDR3 DNA is TGTGCCAGCAGGCAGGCAGCCTTGAAGACCCAGTACTTC. Translation: CASRQAALKTQYF.

CDR3 region: CASSYVQGPQPQHF. The DNA of the CDR3 is TGTGCCAGCAGTTACGTACAGGGCCCGCAGCCCCAGCATTTT. This chain uses TRBV6-2 or TRBV6-3 with TRBJ1-5; tentatively, D is TRBD1 (6 bases). Per germline, CDR1 MNHEY and CDR2 SVGEGT. The CDR3 is 14 residues long. V gave up 2 bases and J gave up 7 bases, with 12 bases separating them.

The rearrangement uses TRBV20-1 and TRBJ2-1, with 7 positions matching TRBD2. Per germline, CDR1 DFQATT and CDR2 SNEGSKA (reference sequence). Trimming at V came to 4 bases and at J to 0 bases, leaving 9 bases not matched to a gene. The CDR3 is 16 residues long. Here the CDR3 DNA reads TGCAGTGCTACAGTCCCTAGCGGATCCTCCTACAATGAGCAGTTCTTC. It is translated as CSATVPSGSSYNEQFF.

A few counts support this clonotype. The chain carries TRBV10-3 and TRBJ2-1; D unclear. Trimming took off 2 bases at V and 5 bases at J, with 22 bases between the two ends. Germline-derived CDR1 and CDR2 are ENHRY and SYGVKD. The CDR3 is 18 amino acids. The DNA for the CDR3 is TGTGCCATCAGTGAGCTTATCGACTCATATCGACCTGACAATGAGCAGTTCTTC. It yields the protein CAISELIDSYRPDNEQFF.

In its sample, this clonotype was seen a few times. The chain carries TRBV29-1 and TRBJ2-7, with D perhaps matching TRBD1 (5 bases). The CDR3 covers 10 residues. The V gene lost 5 bases and the J gene lost 5 bases, with 7 bases spanning the gap. CDR1 is SQVTM, CDR2 ANQGSEA, per germline. CDR3 coding DNA: TGCAGCGTTAGGGGCAACGAGCAGTACTTC. This codes for CSVRGNEQYF.

This clonotype has a count of ten or more. The chain uses TRBV6-2 or TRBV6-3 and TRBJ2-1, with a weak D call TRBD1 (5 bases). The CDR3 is 13 amino acids. V dropped 5 bases and J dropped 4 bases, with 9 bases sitting between them. CDR1 and CDR2 from the germline V gene are MNHEY and SVGEGT. DNA for the CDR3: TGTGCCAGCAGTCCACAGGAATACAATGAGCAGTTCTTC. Encoded protein: CASSPQEYNEQFF.